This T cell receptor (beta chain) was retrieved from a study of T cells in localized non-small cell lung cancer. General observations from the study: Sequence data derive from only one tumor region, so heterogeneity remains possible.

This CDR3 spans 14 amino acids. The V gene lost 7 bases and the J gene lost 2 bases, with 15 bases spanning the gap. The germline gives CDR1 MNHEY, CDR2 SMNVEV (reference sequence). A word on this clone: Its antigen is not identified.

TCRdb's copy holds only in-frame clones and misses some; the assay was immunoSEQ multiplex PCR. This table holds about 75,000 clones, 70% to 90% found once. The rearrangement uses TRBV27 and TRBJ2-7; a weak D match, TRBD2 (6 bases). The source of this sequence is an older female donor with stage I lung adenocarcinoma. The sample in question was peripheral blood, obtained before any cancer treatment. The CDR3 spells CASTAGRGTYEQYF. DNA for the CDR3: TGTGCCAGCACAGCGGGCAGAGGAACCTACGAGCAGTACTTC.